The present entry profiles one TCR beta chain with its context. Its cognate antigen is unknown. Regarding time point: pretreatment peripheral blood. The data were obtained in a study of PD-L1 blockade in urothelial cancer. Study summary: It was around 2014 that patients started atezolizumab at 1,200 mg intravenously every 3 weeks. Blood was evaluated 3 weeks (second dose) and 6 weeks after therapy began. A median approximately 150,000 T cells were found in blood samples. General study points: Prediction of better survival came from below-median pretreatment blood TCR clonality.

CDR1 SGHTA and CDR2 FQGNSA come from the germline V gene. There are 14 residues in the CDR3. V was pared by 1 base and J by 3 bases, with 7 bases between. Only in-frame clones appear in the TCRdb table, and some are missing; sequencing was by immunoSEQ multiplex PCR. The sample holds 100,000 to 150,000 clones; 84% are singletons and the top ten take 2.5% to 3.5%. This specimen consisted of PBMCs, obtained around atezolizumab (anti-PD-L1) treatment. This sequence was found in a man aged 50 to 59 with urothelial cancer. The chain carries TRBV7-2 and TRBJ2-1, with D uncertain. The CDR3 spells CASSLDGFYNEQFF. The CDR3 nucleotides are TGTGCCAGCAGCTTAGATGGCTTCTACAATGAGCAGTTCTTC. Full variable domain (outside the CDR3, taken from reference TRBV7-2 and TRBJ2-1): GAGVSQSPSNKVTEKGKDVELRCDPISGHTALYWYRQSLGQGLEFLIYFQGNSAPDKSGLPSDRFSAERTGGSVSTLTIQRTQQEDSAVYLCASSLDGFYNEQFFGPGTRLTVL.